These 9 T cell receptor beta chains were all obtained from the same sample, sequenced in a study of ipilimumab plus nivolumab after autologous stem cell transplantation. Using immunoSEQ multiplex PCR, the repertoire was profiled, and TCRdb retains in-frame clones only, with some absent. The table shows 22,000 or so clones, with nearly 75% occurring only once. The specimen comprised PBMCs, sampled in a trial of ipilimumab plus nivolumab as post-transplant consolidation. Source of these receptors: a male donor with diffuse large B-cell lymphoma.

The chain has TRBV30 and TRBJ2-3, with 8 positions matching TRBD2. The CDR3 runs 16 residues. Germline CDR1 reads GTSNPN; CDR2 reads SVGIG (reference sequence). The trim removed 3 bases at V and 3 bases at J, leaving 11 bases unmatched. The CDR3 spells CAWSRGVAGPTDTQYF. The CDR3 nucleotides read TGTGCCTGGAGCCGGGGAGTAGCGGGACCTACAGATACGCAGTATTTT.

This chain joins TRBV7-3 and TRBJ2-4, with D perhaps given as TRBD1 or TRBD2 (6 bases each). The length of the CDR3 is 15 residues. CDR1 and CDR2 (germline): SGHTA, FQGTGA. Trimming stripped 1 base from V and 1 base from J, with 8 bases between. CDR3 sequence reads: CASSLKGGAKNIQYF. CDR3 bases: TGTGCCAGCAGCTTAAAAGGGGGGGCCAAAAACATTCAGTACTTC.

This chain links TRBV6-5 with TRBJ2-5; 11 positions agree with TRBD2. This CDR3 comprises 15 residues. Per germline, CDR1 MNHEY and CDR2 SVGAGI. After removal of 2 bases from V and 5 bases from J, the junction contained 4 bases not matched to a gene. The CDR3 DNA sequence: TGTGCCAGCAGTTACCTAGCGGGAGGTCGGGAGACCCAGTACTTC. It codes for CASSYLAGGRETQYF.

This clone was counted a single time. The V gene is TRBV6-5, the J gene TRBJ2-2; D is perhaps TRBD1 (6 bases). CDR3 length equals 15 residues. V lost 6 bases and J lost 6, with 17 bases in between. Germline lookup yields CDR1 MNHEY and CDR2 SVGAGI. The CDR3 region is CASRPYRVGSGELFF. The CDR3 bases are TGTGCCAGCAGACCATACAGGGTTGGTTCCGGGGAGCTGTTTTTT.

V and J are TRBV11-2 and TRBJ2-1; 9 bases agree with TRBD2. The CDR3 has 16 residues. Germline V gives CDR1 SGHAT, CDR2 FQNNGV. V was clipped by 3 bases and J by 7 bases; unmatched bases: 10. The CDR3 spells CASSFLAGASKNEQFF. The CDR3 coding sequence is TGTGCCAGCAGCTTCTTAGCGGGAGCGAGTAAGAATGAGCAGTTCTTC.

V usage is TRBV5-3 and J usage is TRBJ2-7; a possible D gene is TRBD2 (5 bases). TRBV5-3 is sorted into the ORF group, with uncertain function. The CDR3 totals 15 residues. The V end lost 3 bases, the J end lost 2 bases, and 15 bases lay between the germline ends. Written as DNA, the CDR3 is TGTGCCAGAAGCTGCCTTGAGGGATCTCCCTACGAGCAGTACTTC. Its protein is CARSCLEGSPYEQYF.

The rearrangement uses TRBV6-5 and TRBJ2-2, with 11 nucleotides matching TRBD2. V lost 5 bases to trimming and J lost 5 bases; unmatched junction nucleotides: 4. Germline V gives CDR1 MNHEY, CDR2 SVGAGI. The CDR3 extends over 15 amino acids. The CDR3 coding sequence is TGTGCCAGCAGTATTAGCGGGGGGGGAACCGGGGAGCTGTTTTTT. Protein: CASSISGGGTGELFF.

The J gene is TRBJ2-1, the V gene TRBV4-2; TRBD2 matches at 9 bases. This CDR3 is built from 18 residues. Germline CDR1 reads LGHNA; CDR2 reads YNFKEQ. J was trimmed by 0 bases and V by 1 base; bases with no gene match: 7. CDR3 DNA: TGTGCCAGCAGCCAAGGGGGCGGGGGGGCCACCTCCTACAATGAGCAGTTCTTC. It translates to CASSQGGGGATSYNEQFF.

V is TRBV7-2 and J is TRBJ1-1; a weak D match, TRBD1 (6 bases). This CDR3 has 14 residues. Germline V lookup: CDR1 SGHTA, CDR2 FQGNSA. Trimming removed 2 bases at V and 4 bases at J, with 11 bases between. CDR3 in DNA: TGTGCCAGCAGCTTAAATAGGGGGGCCACTGAAGCTTTCTTT. Protein sequence: CASSLNRGATEAFF.